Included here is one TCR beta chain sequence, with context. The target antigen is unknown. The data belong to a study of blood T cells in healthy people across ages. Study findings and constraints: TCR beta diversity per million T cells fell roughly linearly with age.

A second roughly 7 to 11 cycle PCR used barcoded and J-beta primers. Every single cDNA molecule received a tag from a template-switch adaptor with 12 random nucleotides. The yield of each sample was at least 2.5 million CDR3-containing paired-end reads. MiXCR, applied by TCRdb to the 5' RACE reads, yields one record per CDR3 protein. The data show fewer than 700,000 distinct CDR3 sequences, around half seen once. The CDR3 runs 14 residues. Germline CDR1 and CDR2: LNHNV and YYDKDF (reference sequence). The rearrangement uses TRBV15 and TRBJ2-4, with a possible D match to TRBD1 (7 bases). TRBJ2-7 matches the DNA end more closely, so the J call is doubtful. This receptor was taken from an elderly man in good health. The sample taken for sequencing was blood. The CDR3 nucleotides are TGTGCCACCAGCAGGGAGGGGGACAGCTACGAGCAGTACTTC. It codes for CATSREGDSYEQYF.